Presented here are 13 T cell receptor beta chains from one specimen sequenced in a study of blood T cell repertoires in COVID-19. The assay was immunoSEQ multiplex PCR, and TCRdb's table has in-frame clones only and misses some. The data hold hundreds of thousands of clones, with around 84% observed a single time. The sample comprised peripheral blood. These receptors all stem from a woman aged 18 to 35 with acute or convalescent COVID-19.

This clone has more than one count but fewer than ten. The chain carries TRBV5-1 and TRBJ2-2; maybe TRBD2 (5 bases). CDR1 and CDR2 (germline): SGHRS, YFSETQ. V was pared by 0 bases and J by 1 base, with 13 bases between. The CDR3 has 17 residues. The CDR3 sequence is CASSLASSGGNTGELFF. CDR3 coding DNA: TGCGCCAGCAGCTTGGCCTCGAGCGGAGGGAACACCGGGGAGCTGTTTTTT.

The chain is built from TRBV7-9 and TRBJ2-1; 7 nucleotides line up with TRBD2. The CDR3 totals 15 residues. V shed 9 bases, J shed 0 bases, and the junction held 8 bases outside the gene matches. The germline V gene has CDR1 SEHNR and CDR2 FQNEAQ (reference sequence). The CDR3 reads CARPGGVSSYNEQFF. The CDR3 DNA reads as TGTGCCAGACCGGGGGGAGTGAGCTCCTACAATGAGCAGTTCTTC.

The rearrangement joins TRBV2 to TRBJ1-1; weak D call: TRBD1 (6 bases). The V end lost 1 base, the J end lost 4 bases, and 13 bases lay between the germline ends. The CDR3 is made up of 15 amino acids. The germline CDR1 and CDR2 sequences are SNHLY and FYNNEI. This CDR3 is CASSEEPGDITEAFF. The CDR3 coding sequence is TGTGCCAGCAGTGAAGAGCCAGGGGATATCACTGAAGCTTTCTTT.

The chain employs TRBV5-1 and TRBJ2-2; 9 bases are a match to TRBD2. This CDR3 has 15 residues. Germline CDR1 SGHRS, CDR2 YFSETQ. V was pared by 5 bases and J by 0 bases, with 2 bases of the junction left unmatched. CDR3 residues: CASSRGGANTGELFF. As DNA, the CDR3 is TGCGCCAGCAGTCGCGGGGGGGCGAACACCGGGGAGCTGTTTTTT.

The rearrangement links TRBV5-4 to TRBJ1-2, with no clear D. Trimming shortened V by 0 bases and J by 3 bases, and 15 bases separated the two germline ends. The germline gives CDR1 SGHNT, CDR2 YYREEE (reference sequence). The CDR3 totals 16 residues. In nucleotides, the CDR3 is TGTGCCAGCAGCTTGGCCGGCGACGGGGTCGACTATGGCTACACCTTC. Encoded protein: CASSLAGDGVDYGYTF.

The V gene is TRBV4-1, the J gene TRBJ2-7; perhaps TRBD1 as D (5 bases). V was clipped by 1 base and J by 3 bases, with 13 bases between them. The CDR3 is 15 amino acids. Germline CDR1 and CDR2: MGHRA and YSYEKL. The CDR3 coding sequence is TGCGCCAGCAGCCAAGGATTCGGCAGGGACTACGAGCAGTACTTC. Its protein product is CASSQGFGRDYEQYF.

The gene calls are TRBV5-6 and TRBJ2-3; TRBD1 matches 8 bases. Looked up from germline, CDR1 is SGHDT and CDR2 is YYEEEE. V was pared by 4 bases and J by 3 bases, with 4 bases of the junction left unmatched. The CDR3 loop spans 14 amino acids. The chain's CDR3 is CASSLDRETDTQYF. The CDR3, as DNA: TGTGCCAGCAGCCTGGACAGGGAAACAGATACGCAGTATTTT.

This clone was found a few times. The chain combines TRBV5-1 with TRBJ1-3; 9 nucleotides line up with TRBD1. The germline V gene has CDR1 SGHRS and CDR2 YFSETQ. V lost 0 bases, J lost 0 bases, and 7 bases stayed unmatched. This CDR3 spans 18 amino acids. In DNA, the CDR3 is TGCGCCAGCAGCTTGGACCCGACAGGGGGAACCTCTGGAAACACCATATATTTT. Translated: CASSLDPTGGTSGNTIYF.

V usage is TRBV11-2 and J usage is TRBJ1-1; no firm D call. CDR1 is SGHAT and CDR2 is FQNNGV in the germline V gene. This CDR3 is 14 amino acids long. Trimming stripped 4 bases from V and 4 bases from J, with 13 bases between. Here the CDR3 DNA reads TGTGCCAGCAGCTACCCTCGCCGCGGCACTGAAGCTTTCTTT. The encoded protein is CASSYPRRGTEAFF.

V usage is TRBV5-1 and J usage is TRBJ2-1; 10 positions agree with TRBD1. CDR3 size: 15 residues. Germline assignment: CDR1 SGHRS and CDR2 YFSETQ. V shed 4 bases and J 8 bases; nucleotides not matched to a gene: 9. As DNA, the CDR3 is TGCGCCAGCAGCCGAGGGACAGGGGTTGGGGATGAGCAGTTCTTC. The encoded protein is CASSRGTGVGDEQFF.

The rearrangement joins TRBV7-9 to TRBJ2-5, with D possibly being TRBD2 (5 bases). CDR3 length: 14 residues. Germline assignment: CDR1 SEHNR and CDR2 FQNEAQ (reference sequence). V lost 5 bases, J lost 5 bases, and 15 bases lay in between. Here the CDR3 DNA reads TGTGCCAGCAGCCCAGGACTGGGCTTTGAGACCCAGTACTTC. Amino acid sequence: CASSPGLGFETQYF.

The chain joins TRBV10-3 to TRBJ1-2; TRBD1 matches 8 bases. Germline values: CDR1 ENHRY, CDR2 SYGVKD. The CDR3 spans 15 residues. J gave up 7 bases and V 3 bases, and 10 bases lay outside the gene matches. This chain's CDR3 is CAISDTGTGVGGYTF. DNA of the CDR3: TGTGCCATCAGTGATACCGGGACAGGAGTCGGTGGCTACACCTTC.

V is TRBV9 and J is TRBJ2-6; D perhaps matches TRBD1 (6 bases). Germline V gene data show CDR1 as SGDLS and CDR2 as YYNGEE. CDR3 length equals 17 residues. Trimming removed 3 bases from V and 2 bases from J, with 15 bases in between. The CDR3 sequence is CASSETGRAAGANVLTF. CDR3 nucleotide sequence: TGTGCCAGCAGCGAGACAGGCCGCGCCGCTGGGGCCAACGTCCTGACTTTC.